This T cell receptor (beta chain) is drawn from a study of tumor-infiltrating lymphocytes in primary liver carcinoma. V lost 4 bases and J lost 10, with 11 bases in between. The germline CDR1 and CDR2 sequences are SGHAT and FQDESV (reference sequence). The CDR3 is 13 amino acids. Starting material of around 490 ng total RNA yielded TCR beta cDNA via a constant-region primer. It was through three nested multiplex PCR rounds of slightly modified ARM-PCR that TCR beta libraries arose. The two initial PCR rounds, 9 to 11 cycles each, used TRBV1-TRBV30 forward and C-beta reverse primers. TCRdb processed the multiplex PCR reads anew with MiXCR; each CDR3 protein has one entry. The data hold about 43,000 distinct CDR3 sequences, with around 70% observed a single time. For each extraction, RNA and DNA were obtained together from 20-30 mg of unsorted bulk tissue.

Sample: liver tumor tissue from sampling region 2. Subset noted: tumor region T2, inferior pole. The clonotype comes from a man aged 35-49 years with primary liver carcinoma and hepatitis B virus infection. The V call is TRBV11-1, the J call TRBJ1-6; the D gene is possibly TRBD1 (5 bases). The CDR3 protein is CASSWTMVSPLHF. DNA for the CDR3: TGTGCCAGCAGCTGGACAATGGTCTCACCCCTCCACTTT.